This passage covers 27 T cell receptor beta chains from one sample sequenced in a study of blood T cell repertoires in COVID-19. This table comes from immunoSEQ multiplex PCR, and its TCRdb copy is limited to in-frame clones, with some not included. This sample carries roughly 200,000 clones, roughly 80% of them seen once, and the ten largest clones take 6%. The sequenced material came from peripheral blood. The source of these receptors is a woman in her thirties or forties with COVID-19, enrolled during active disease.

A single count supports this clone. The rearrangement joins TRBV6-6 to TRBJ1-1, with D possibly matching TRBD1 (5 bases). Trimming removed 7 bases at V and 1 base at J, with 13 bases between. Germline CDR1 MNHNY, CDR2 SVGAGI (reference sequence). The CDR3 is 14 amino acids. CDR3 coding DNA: TGTGCCAGCATCCAGGGTCTTCCGAACACTGAAGCTTTCTTT. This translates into CASIQGLPNTEAFF.

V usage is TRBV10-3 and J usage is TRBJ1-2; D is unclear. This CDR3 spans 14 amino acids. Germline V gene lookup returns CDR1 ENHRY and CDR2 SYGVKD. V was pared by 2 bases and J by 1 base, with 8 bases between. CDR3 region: CAISEGSRNYGYTF. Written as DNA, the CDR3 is TGTGCCATCAGTGAGGGTAGCCGTAACTATGGCTACACCTTC.

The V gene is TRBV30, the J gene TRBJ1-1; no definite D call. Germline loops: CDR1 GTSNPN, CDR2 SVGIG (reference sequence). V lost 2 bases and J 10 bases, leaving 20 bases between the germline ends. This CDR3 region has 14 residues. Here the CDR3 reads CAWSKIRGSGRAFF. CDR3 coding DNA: TGTGCCTGGAGTAAGATCCGGGGATCCGGGCGAGCTTTCTTT.

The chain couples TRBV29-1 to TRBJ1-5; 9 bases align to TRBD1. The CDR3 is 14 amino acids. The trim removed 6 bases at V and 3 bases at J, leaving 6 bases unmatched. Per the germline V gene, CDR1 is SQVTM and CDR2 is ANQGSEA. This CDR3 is CSVQGTGSNQPQHF. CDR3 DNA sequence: TGCAGCGTCCAGGGGACAGGGTCCAATCAGCCCCAGCATTTT.

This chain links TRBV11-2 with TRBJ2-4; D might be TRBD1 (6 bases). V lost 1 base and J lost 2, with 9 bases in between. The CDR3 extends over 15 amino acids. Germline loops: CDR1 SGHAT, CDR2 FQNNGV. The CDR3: CASSLAGTTKNIQYF. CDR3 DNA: TGTGCCAGCAGCTTAGCCGGGACAACCAAAAACATTCAGTACTTC.

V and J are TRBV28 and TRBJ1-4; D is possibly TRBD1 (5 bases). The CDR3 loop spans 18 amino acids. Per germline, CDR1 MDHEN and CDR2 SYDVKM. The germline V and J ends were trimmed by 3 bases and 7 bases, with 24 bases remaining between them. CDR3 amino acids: CASSFPWGGTVVGEKLFF. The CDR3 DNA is TGTGCCAGCAGTTTTCCTTGGGGGGGTACAGTCGTGGGTGAAAAACTGTTTTTT. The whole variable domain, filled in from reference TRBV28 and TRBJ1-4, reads DVKVTQSSRYLVKRTGEKVFLECVQDMDHENMFWYRQDPGLGLRLIYFSYDVKMKEKGDIPEGYSVSREKKERFSLILESASTNQTSMYLCASSFPWGGTVVGEKLFFGSGTQLSVL.

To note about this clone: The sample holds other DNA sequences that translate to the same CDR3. The CDR3 region has the DNA TGTGCCAGCAGCCTATCTAGGTCCTATGGCTACACCTTC. It translates to CASSLSRSYGYTF. The chain joins TRBV5-4 to TRBJ1-2; D gene ambiguous. Per germline, CDR1 SGHNT and CDR2 YYREEE (reference sequence). The germline V and J ends were trimmed by 4 bases and 4 bases, with 11 bases remaining between them. This CDR3 spans 13 amino acids.

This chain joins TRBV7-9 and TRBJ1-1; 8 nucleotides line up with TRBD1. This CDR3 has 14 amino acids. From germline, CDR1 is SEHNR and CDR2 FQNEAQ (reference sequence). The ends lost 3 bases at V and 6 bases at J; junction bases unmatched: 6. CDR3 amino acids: CASSFQGASSEAFF. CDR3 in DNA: TGTGCCAGCAGCTTTCAGGGGGCCAGTTCTGAAGCTTTCTTT.

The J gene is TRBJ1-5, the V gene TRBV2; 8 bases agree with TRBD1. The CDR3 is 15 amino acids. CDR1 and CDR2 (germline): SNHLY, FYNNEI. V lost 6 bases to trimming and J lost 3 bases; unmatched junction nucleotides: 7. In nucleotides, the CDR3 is TGTGCCAGCAGGTGGGGACAGGCATACAATCAGCCCCAGCATTTT. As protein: CASRWGQAYNQPQHF.

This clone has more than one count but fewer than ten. The CDR3 here is CASSLQQTEAFF. The CDR3 region has the DNA TGTGCCAGCAGCTTACAACAGACTGAAGCTTTCTTT. This chain links TRBV7-9 with TRBJ1-1, with D unresolved. The V end was cut by 2 bases, the J end by 5 bases, with 6 bases between. CDR3 length: 12 residues. Germline loops: CDR1 SEHNR, CDR2 FQNEAQ (reference sequence).

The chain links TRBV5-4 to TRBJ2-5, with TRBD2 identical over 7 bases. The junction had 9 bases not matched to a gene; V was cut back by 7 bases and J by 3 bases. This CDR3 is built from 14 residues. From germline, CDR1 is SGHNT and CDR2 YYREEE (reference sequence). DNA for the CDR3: TGTGCCAGCCGGTTAGGCGGGAGAAAAGAGACCCAGTACTTC. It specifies CASRLGGRKETQYF.

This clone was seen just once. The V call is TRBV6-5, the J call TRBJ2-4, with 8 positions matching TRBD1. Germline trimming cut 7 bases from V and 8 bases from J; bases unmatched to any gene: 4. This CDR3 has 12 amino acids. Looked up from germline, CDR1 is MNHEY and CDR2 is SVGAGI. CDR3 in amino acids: CASTVTGDIQYF. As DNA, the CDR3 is TGTGCCAGCACCGTGACAGGGGACATTCAGTACTTC.

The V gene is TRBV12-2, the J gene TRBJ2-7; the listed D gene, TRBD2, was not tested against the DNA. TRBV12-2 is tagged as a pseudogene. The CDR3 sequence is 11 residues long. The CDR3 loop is CASRLVYEQYF. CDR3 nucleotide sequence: TGTGCAAGTCGCTTAGTATACGAGCAGTACTTC.

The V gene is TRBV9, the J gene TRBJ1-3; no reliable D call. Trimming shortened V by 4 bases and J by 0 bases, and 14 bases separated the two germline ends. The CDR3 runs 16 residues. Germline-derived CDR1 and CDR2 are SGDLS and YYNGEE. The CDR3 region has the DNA TGTGCCAGCAGCCCCTCGTCGGGATTCTCTGGAAACACCATATATTTT. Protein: CASSPSSGFSGNTIYF. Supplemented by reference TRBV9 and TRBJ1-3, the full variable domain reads DSGVTQTPKHLITATGQRVTLRCSPRSGDLSVYWYQQSLDQGLQFLIQYYNGEERAKGNILERFSAQQFPDLHSELNLSSLELGDSALYFCASSPSSGFSGNTIYFGEGSWLTVV.

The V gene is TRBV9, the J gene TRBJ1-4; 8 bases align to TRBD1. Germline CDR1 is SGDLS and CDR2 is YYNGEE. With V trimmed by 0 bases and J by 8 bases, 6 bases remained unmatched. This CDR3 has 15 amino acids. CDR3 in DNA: TGTGCCAGCAGCGTAGACAGGGGGGGCATGGAAAAACTGTTTTTT. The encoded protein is CASSVDRGGMEKLFF.

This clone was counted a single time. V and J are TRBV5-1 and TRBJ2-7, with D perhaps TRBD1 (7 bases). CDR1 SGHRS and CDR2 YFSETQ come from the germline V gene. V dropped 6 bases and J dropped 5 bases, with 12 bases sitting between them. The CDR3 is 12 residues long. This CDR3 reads CASNGGGDEQYF. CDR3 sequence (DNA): TGCGCCAGCAACGGAGGGGGCGACGAGCAGTACTTC.

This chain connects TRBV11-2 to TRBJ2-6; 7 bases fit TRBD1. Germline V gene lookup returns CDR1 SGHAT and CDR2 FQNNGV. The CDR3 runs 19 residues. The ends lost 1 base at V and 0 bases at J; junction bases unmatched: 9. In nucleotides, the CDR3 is TGTGCCAGCAGCTTAGTCCTTGGACAGGCACCCTCTGGGGCCAACGTCCTGACTTTC. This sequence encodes CASSLVLGQAPSGANVLTF.

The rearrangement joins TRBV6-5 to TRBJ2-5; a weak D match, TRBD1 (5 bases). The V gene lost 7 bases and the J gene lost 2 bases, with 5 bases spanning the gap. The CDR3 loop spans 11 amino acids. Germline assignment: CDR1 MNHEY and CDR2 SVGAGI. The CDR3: CASNRQETQYF. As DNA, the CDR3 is TGTGCCAGCAACAGGCAAGAGACCCAGTACTTC.

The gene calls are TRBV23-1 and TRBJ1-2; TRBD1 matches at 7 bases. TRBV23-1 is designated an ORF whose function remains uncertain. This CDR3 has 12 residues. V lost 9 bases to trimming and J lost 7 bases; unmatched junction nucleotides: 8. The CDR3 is CARGQRGGGYTF. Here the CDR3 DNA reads TGCGCCAGGGGACAGCGTGGGGGTGGCTACACCTTC.

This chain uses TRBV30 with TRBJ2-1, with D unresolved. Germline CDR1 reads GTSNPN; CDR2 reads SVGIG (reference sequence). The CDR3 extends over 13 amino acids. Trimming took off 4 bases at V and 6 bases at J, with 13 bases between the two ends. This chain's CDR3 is CAWNPMALNEQFF. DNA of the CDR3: TGTGCCTGGAACCCAATGGCCCTCAATGAGCAGTTCTTC.

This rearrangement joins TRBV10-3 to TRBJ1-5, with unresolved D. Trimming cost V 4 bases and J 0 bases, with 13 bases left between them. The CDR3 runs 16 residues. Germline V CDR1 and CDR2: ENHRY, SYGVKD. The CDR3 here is CAISVKLVDSNQPQHF. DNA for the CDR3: TGTGCCATCAGTGTAAAACTGGTAGATAGCAATCAGCCCCAGCATTTT.

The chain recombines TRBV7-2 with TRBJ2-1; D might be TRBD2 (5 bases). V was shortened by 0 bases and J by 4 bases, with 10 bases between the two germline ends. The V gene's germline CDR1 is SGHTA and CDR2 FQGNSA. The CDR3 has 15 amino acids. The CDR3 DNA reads TGTGCCAGCAGCTTAGCGGGAGCTCGGTACAATGAGCAGTTCTTC. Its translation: CASSLAGARYNEQFF. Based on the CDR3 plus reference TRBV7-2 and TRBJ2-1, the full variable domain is GAGVSQSPSNKVTEKGKDVELRCDPISGHTALYWYRQSLGQGLEFLIYFQGNSAPDKSGLPSDRFSAERTGGSVSTLTIQRTQQEDSAVYLCASSLAGARYNEQFFGPGTRLTVL.

CDR3 region: CASSQDWGRADYGYTF. The DNA of the CDR3 is TGCGCCAGCAGCCAAGATTGGGGCAGGGCGGACTATGGCTACACCTTC. This sequence joins TRBV4-3 and TRBJ1-2; maybe TRBD1 (5 bases). V dropped 0 bases and J dropped 3 bases, with 14 bases sitting between them. The germline V gene encodes CDR1 LGHNA and CDR2 YSLEER. CDR3 length: 16 amino acids.

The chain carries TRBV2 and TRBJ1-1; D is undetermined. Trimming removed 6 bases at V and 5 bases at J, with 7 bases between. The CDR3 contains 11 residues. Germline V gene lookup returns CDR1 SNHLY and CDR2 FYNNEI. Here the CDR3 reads CASREITEAFF. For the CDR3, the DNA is TGTGCCAGCAGGGAGATAACTGAAGCTTTCTTT.

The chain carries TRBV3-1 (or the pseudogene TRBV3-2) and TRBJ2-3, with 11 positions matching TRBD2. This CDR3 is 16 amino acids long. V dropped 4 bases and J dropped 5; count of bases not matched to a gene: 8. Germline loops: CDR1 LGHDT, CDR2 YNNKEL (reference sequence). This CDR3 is CASSPVVAGGVDTQYF. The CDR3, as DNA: TGTGCCAGCAGCCCCGTGGTAGCGGGAGGGGTAGATACGCAGTATTTT.

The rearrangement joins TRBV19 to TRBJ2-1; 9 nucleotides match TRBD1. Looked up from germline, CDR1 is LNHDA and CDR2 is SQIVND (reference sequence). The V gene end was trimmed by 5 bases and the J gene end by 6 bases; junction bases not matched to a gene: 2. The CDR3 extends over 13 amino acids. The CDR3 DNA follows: TGTGCCAGTAGTGGGACAGGGCGCAATGAGCAGTTCTTC. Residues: CASSGTGRNEQFF.

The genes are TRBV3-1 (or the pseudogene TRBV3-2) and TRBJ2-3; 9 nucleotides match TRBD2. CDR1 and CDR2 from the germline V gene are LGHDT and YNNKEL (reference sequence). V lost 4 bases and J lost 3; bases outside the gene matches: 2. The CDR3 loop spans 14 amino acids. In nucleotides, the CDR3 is TGTGCCAGCAGCCGCAGCGGGGGGACAGATACGCAGTATTTT. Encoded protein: CASSRSGGTDTQYF.